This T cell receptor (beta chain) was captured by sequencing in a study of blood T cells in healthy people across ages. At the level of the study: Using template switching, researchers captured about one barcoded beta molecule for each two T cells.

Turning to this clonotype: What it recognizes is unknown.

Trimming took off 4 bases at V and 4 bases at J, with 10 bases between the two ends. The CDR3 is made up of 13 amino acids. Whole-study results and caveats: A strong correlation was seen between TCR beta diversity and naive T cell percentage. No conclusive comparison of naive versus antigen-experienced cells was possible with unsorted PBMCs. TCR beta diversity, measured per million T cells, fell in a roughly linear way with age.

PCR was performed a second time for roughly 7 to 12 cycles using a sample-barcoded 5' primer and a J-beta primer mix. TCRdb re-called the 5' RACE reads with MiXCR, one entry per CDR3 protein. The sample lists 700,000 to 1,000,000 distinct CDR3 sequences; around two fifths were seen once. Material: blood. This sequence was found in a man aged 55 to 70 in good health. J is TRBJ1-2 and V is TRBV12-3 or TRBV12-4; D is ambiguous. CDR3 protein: CASSSLTAYGYTF. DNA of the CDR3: TGTGCCAGCAGTTCCCTGACGGCCTATGGCTACACCTTC.